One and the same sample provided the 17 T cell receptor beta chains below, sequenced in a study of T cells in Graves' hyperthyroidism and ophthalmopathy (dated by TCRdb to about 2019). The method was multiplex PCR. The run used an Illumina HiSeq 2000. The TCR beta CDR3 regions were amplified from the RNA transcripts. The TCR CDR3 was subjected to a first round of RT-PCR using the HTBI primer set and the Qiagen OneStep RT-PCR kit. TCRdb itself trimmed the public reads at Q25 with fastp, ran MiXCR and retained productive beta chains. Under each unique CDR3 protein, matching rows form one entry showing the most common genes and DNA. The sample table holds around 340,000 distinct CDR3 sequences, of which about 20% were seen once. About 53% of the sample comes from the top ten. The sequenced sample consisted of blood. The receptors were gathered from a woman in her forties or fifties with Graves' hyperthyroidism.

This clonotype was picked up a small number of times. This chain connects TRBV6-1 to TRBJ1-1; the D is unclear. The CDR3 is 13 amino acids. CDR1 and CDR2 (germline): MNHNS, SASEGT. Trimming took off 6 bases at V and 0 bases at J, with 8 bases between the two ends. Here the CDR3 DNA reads TGTGCCAGCAGGAAGCAAATGAACACTGAAGCTTTCTTT. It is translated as CASRKQMNTEAFF.

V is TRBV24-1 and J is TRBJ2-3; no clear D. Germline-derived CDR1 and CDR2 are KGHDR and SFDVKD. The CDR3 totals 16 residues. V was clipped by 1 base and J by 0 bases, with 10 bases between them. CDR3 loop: CATSDFRGSSTDTQYF. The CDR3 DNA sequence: TGTGCCACCAGTGATTTTCGCGGCTCTAGCACAGATACGCAGTATTTT.

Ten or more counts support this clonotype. The CDR3 DNA is TGTGCCAGCAGTTACACGGGGGCAGACCAGAATGAGCAGTTCTTC. Translation: CASSYTGADQNEQFF. V usage is TRBV6-6 and J usage is TRBJ2-1; the D call may be TRBD1 or TRBD2 (6 bases each). V was shortened by 2 bases and J by 7 bases, with 15 bases between the two germline ends. The CDR3 runs to 15 residues. Germline assignment: CDR1 MNHNY and CDR2 SVGAGI (reference sequence).

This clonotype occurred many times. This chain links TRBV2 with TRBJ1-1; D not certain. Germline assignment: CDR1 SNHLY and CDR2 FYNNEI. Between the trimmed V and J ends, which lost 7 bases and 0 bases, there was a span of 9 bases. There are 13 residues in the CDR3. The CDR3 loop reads CASIRGMNTEAFF. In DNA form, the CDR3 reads TGTGCCAGCATCCGGGGAATGAACACTGAAGCTTTCTTT.

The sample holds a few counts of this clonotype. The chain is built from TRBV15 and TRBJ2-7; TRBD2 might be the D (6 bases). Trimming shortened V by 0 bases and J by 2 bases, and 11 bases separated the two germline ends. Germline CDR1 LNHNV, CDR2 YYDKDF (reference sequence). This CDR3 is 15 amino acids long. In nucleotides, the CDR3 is TGTGCCACCAGCAGAGAGCGGGGTAGCCCCTACGAGCAGTACTTC. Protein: CATSRERGSPYEQYF.

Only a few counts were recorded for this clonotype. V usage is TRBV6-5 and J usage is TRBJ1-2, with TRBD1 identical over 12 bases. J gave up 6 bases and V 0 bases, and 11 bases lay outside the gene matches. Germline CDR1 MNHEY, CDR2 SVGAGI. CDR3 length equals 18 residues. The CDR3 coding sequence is TGTGCCAGCAGTTACTCCGGTCCCGGGACAGGGGGCCAGCATGGCTACACCTTC. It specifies CASSYSGPGTGGQHGYTF.

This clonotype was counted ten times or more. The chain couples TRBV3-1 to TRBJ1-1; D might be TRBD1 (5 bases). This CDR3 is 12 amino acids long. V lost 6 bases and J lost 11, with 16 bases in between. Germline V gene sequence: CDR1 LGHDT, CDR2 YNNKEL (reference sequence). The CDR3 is CASRGGLLGAFF. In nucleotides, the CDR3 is TGTGCCAGCAGGGGGGGACTGCTCGGGGCTTTCTTT.

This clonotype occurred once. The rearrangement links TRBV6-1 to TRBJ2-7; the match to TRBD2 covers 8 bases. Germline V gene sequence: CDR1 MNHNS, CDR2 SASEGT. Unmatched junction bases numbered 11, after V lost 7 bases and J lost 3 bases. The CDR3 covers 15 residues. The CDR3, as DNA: TGTGCCAGCACCGAAATAGCGGGGAATATCTACGAGCAGTACTTC. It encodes CASTEIAGNIYEQYF.

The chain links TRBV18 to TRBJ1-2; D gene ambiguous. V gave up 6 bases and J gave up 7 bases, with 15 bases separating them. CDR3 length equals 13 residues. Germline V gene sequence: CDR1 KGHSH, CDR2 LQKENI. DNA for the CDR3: TGTGCCAGCTCCTCCGGGTTCGAGGGTGGCTACACCTTC. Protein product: CASSSGFEGGYTF.

CDR3 nucleotide sequence: TGTGCCAGTACTACCCCGGGGGTCAACTATGGCTACACCTTC. Translating it yields CASTTPGVNYGYTF. V is TRBV19 and J is TRBJ1-2, with TRBD1 as a possible D gene (5 bases). Germline CDR1 is LNHDA and CDR2 is SQIVND (reference sequence). The CDR3 totals 14 residues. V dropped 7 bases and J dropped 2 bases, with 14 bases sitting between them. Drawing the rest from reference TRBV19 and TRBJ1-2, the complete variable domain is DGGITQSPKYLFRKEGQNVTLSCEQNLNHDAMYWYRQDPGQGLRLIYYSQIVNDFQKGDIAEGYSVSREKKESFPLTVTSAQKNPTAFYLCASTTPGVNYGYTFGSGTRLTVV.

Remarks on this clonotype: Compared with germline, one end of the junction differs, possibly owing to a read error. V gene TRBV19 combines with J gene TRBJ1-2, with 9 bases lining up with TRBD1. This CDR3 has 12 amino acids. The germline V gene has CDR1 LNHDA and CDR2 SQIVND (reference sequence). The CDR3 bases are TGTTCCAGAGGGGGACAGGGATATGGCTACACCTTC. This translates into CSRGGQGYGYTF.

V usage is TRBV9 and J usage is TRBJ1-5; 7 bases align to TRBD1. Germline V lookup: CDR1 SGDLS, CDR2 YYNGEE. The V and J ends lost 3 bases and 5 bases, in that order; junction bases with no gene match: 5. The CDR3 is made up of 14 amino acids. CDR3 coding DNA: TGTGCCAGCAGCGCTTCAGGGGGTGATCAGCCCCAGCATTTT. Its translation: CASSASGGDQPQHF. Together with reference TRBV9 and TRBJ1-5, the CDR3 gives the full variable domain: DSGVTQTPKHLITATGQRVTLRCSPRSGDLSVYWYQQSLDQGLQFLIQYYNGEERAKGNILERFSAQQFPDLHSELNLSSLELGDSALYFCASSASGGDQPQHFGDGTRLSIL.

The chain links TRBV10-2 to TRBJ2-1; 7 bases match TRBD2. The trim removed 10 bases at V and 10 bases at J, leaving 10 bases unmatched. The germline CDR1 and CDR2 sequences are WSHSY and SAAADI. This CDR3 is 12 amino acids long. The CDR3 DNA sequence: TGCGCCATAAAGGGGAGGGGCTGGGAGCAGTTCTTC. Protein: CAIKGRGWEQFF.

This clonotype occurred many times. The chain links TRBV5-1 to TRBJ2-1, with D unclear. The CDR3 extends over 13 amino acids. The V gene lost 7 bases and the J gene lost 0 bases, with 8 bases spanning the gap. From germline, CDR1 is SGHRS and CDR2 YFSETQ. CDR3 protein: CASHTTSYNEQFF. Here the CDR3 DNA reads TGCGCCAGCCACACCACCTCCTACAATGAGCAGTTCTTC.

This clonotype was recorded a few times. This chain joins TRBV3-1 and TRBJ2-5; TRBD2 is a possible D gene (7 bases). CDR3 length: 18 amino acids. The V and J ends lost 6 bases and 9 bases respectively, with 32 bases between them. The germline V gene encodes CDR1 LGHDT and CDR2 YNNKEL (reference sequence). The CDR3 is CASSLLRATGPGGESQYF. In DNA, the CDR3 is TGTGCCAGCAGTCTCTTACGCGCGACAGGACCGGGGGGCGAGTCCCAGTACTTC.

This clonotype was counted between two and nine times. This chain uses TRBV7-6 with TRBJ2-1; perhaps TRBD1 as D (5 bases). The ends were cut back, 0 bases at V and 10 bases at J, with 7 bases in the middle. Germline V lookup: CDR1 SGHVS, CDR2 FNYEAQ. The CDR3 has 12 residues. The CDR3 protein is CASSLAPGEQFF. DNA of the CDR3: TGTGCCAGCAGCTTAGCGCCAGGGGAGCAGTTCTTC.

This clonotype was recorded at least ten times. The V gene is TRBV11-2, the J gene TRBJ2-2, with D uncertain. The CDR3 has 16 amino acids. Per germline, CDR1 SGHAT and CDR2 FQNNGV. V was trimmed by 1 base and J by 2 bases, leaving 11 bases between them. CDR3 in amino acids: CASSLVVSTNTGELFF. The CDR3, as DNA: TGTGCCAGCAGCTTAGTTGTCAGCACTAACACCGGGGAGCTGTTTTTT. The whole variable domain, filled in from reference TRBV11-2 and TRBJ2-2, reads EAGVAQSPRYKIIEKRQSVAFWCNPISGHATLYWYQQILGQGPKLLIQFQNNGVVDDSQLPKDRFSAERLKGVDSTLKIQPAKLEDSAVYLCASSLVVSTNTGELFFGEGSRLTVL.